These T cell receptor beta chains were read from a single sample in a study of CD8 T cells in ankylosing spondylitis. TCRdb analysed the 5' RACE reads with MiXCR anew, one entry per CDR3 protein. The repertoire holds around 150,000 distinct CDR3 sequences, around a tenth seen once, with about 28% in the top ten. Sample: blood, either unsorted or a sorted T cell fraction (not recorded which). The receptor source for this set is a male donor with ankylosing spondylitis or in good health (not recorded which). CDR3s include the opening cysteine and the closing phenylalanine or tryptophan. The D gene is left open where the match is weak. For some rows the clone size is stated as once, few or many, or as a class when expanded; others skip it.

D gene	clone size	V gene	J gene	CDR3 DNA	CDR3 protein
NA	many	TRBV5-1	TRBJ2-7	TGCGCCAGCAGCCTCCCGAGCGGCGTGGCAGGCGAGCAGTACTTC	CASSLPSGVAGEQYF
TRBD2	few	TRBV6-2/TRBV6-3	TRBJ2-3	TGTGCCAGCAGTTACGCGGGGGTGAGCACAGATACGCAGTATTTT	CASSYAGVSTDTQYF
NA	many	TRBV7-9	TRBJ2-1	TGTGCTGAGAGAGGCCATGAGCAGTTCTTC	CAERGHEQFF
NA	NA	TRBV7-2	TRBJ2-1	TGTGCCAGCAGCCCCCACGCGGGCAGGAGCTCCTACAATGAGCAGTTCTTC	CASSPHAGRSSYNEQFF
NA	many	TRBV15	TRBJ2-7	TGTGTCACCAGCGTAGGACAGATCTACGAGCAGTACTTC	CVTSVGQIYEQYF
TRBD1	once	TRBV5-1	TRBJ2-2	TGCGCCAGCAGCTGGACAGGGGGCGACACCGGGGGGCTGTTTTTT	CASSWTGGDTGGLFF
NA	many	TRBV10-3	TRBJ2-7	TGTGCCATCAGTGAAAGTAGTAAGGGGCGCCAGAACGAGCAGTACTTC	CAISESSKGRQNEQYF
TRBD2	NA	TRBV5-1	TRBJ2-7	TGCGCCAGCAGCGAACTAGCGGCCGAGCAGTACTTC	CASSELAAEQYF
TRBD1	many	TRBV7-8	TRBJ2-2	TGTGCCAGCAGCTTAGATAGGCAGGGGGCGCTCGGCGGGGAGCTGTTTTTT	CASSLDRQGALGGELFF
NA	many	TRBV6-2/TRBV6-3	TRBJ2-7	TGTGCCAGCAGTTCTCGGCCGCAAGACCACTCCTACGAGCAGTACTTC	CASSSRPQDHSYEQYF
NA	few	TRBV20-1	TRBJ2-2	TGCAGTGCCTTCGCCTTCCACACCGGGGAGCTGTTTTTT	CSAFAFHTGELFF
NA	few	TRBV18	TRBJ1-5	TGTGCCAGCTCACCAATTCGGGGGAATCAGCCCCAGCATTTT	CASSPIRGNQPQHF
TRBD2	many	TRBV20-1	TRBJ2-3	TGCAGTGCTAGCCTGGGGACTAGCGGGAGAAGGGAAACGCAGTATTTT	CSASLGTSGRRETQYF
NA	many	TRBV5-5	TRBJ1-6	TGTGCCAGCAGCTTCCAGGGTTATAATTCACCCCTCCACTTT	CASSFQGYNSPLHF
TRBD2	NA	TRBV11-2	TRBJ2-7	TGTGCCAGCAGCTTATATTGGGGACTAGCGGACAATAGGGACGAGCAGTACTTC	CASSLYWGLADNRDEQYF
NA	many	TRBV10-3	TRBJ1-5	TGTGCCATCAGTGAGGCCGGACAAAATCAGCCCCAGCATTTT	CAISEAGQNQPQHF
NA	many	TRBV28	TRBJ2-6	TGTGCCAGCAAGGTACAGCTTGCTGGGGCCAACGTCCTGACTTTC	CASKVQLAGANVLTF
NA	few	TRBV11-2	TRBJ2-5	TGTGCCAGCAGCTTAGGGGCGGGCCGGGGGACCCAGTACTTC	CASSLGAGRGTQYF
NA	NA	TRBV7-8	TRBJ1-5	TGTGCCAGCAGCTTACTGGGGGGGAATAGCAATCAGCCCCAGCATTTT	CASSLLGGNSNQPQHF
NA	many	TRBV5-1	TRBJ2-3	TGCGCCAGCAGCTCAGGCCTCAACACAGATACGCAGTATTTT	CASSSGLNTDTQYF
NA	many	TRBV29-1	TRBJ2-5	TGCAGCGGTGCCTTCGACTCGGAGGCCCAGTACTTC	CSGAFDSEAQYF
TRBD1	many	TRBV9	TRBJ2-7	TGTGCCAGCAGCGTAGAAACAGGGGGCTCCTACGAGCAGTACTTC	CASSVETGGSYEQYF
NA	few	TRBV5-5	TRBJ1-1	TGTGCCAGCAGCCATCGGACGGATTCGAACACTGAAGCTTTCTTT	CASSHRTDSNTEAFF
NA	many	TRBV5-1	TRBJ2-3	TGCGCCAGCAGCTCGCTACGACCCGGAGATACGCAGTATTTT	CASSSLRPGDTQYF
NA	many	TRBV12-3/TRBV12-4	TRBJ2-5	TGTGCCAGCAGTTACCGCACGGGAGAGACCCAGTACTTC	CASSYRTGETQYF
TRBD1	many	TRBV20-1	TRBJ1-1	TGCAGTGCTAGAGATCAGGGGGTATGGCAGCAGAACACTGAAGCTTTCTTT	CSARDQGVWQQNTEAFF
NA	NA	TRBV10-3	TRBJ1-1	TGTGCCATCAGTGGGCAAACAGCAGACCCCATGAACACTGAAGCTTTCTTT	CAISGQTADPMNTEAFF